The 21 T cell receptor beta chains below were found in one sample sequenced in a study of blood T cell repertoires in COVID-19. Clones were read by immunoSEQ multiplex PCR, and TCRdb kept only the in-frame ones, dropping some. Of 150,000 to 200,000 clones listed, about three quarters are singletons. What was sequenced was peripheral blood. These receptors all stem from a man aged 70 or older with acute or convalescent COVID-19.

CDR3 nucleotides: TGTGCCAGCAGCCAAGGCAACACCGACTATGGCTACACCTTC. Amino acid sequence: CASSQGNTDYGYTF. The chain is built from TRBV3-1 (or the pseudogene TRBV3-2) and TRBJ1-2; D not resolved. There are 14 residues in the CDR3. CDR1 and CDR2 from the germline V gene are LGHDT and YNNKEL (reference sequence). V lost 1 base and J lost 3, with 9 bases in between.

The J gene is TRBJ2-7, the V gene TRBV6-2 or TRBV6-3, with TRBD2 matching over 13 bases. The CDR3 is made up of 15 amino acids. Germline CDR1 and CDR2: MNHEY and SVGEGT. Germline trimming cut 5 bases from V and 3 bases from J; bases unmatched to any gene: 4. The CDR3 nucleotides read TGTGCCAGCAGTCGACTAGCGGGAGGCCACTACGAGCAGTACTTC. This sequence encodes CASSRLAGGHYEQYF.

The count of this clone is one. This sequence joins TRBV12-5 and TRBJ1-2; 10 positions agree with TRBD1. V shed 6 bases and J 7 bases; nucleotides not matched to a gene: 2. The germline CDR1 and CDR2 sequences are LGHNT and FRNRAP. The CDR3 covers 12 residues. In DNA, the CDR3 is TGTGCTAGTGGGACAGGGGGCGGTGGCTACACCTTC. This sequence encodes CASGTGGGGYTF.

This chain uses TRBV29-1 with TRBJ1-1; 11 nucleotides line up with TRBD1. After removal of 8 bases from V and 6 bases from J, the junction contained 14 bases not matched to a gene. The germline gives CDR1 SQVTM, CDR2 ANQGSEA. CDR3 length: 15 amino acids. The CDR3, as DNA: TGCAGCTTTTGGGGACAGGGGGAAAAAAGGGCTGAAGCTTTCTTT. Its protein product is CSFWGQGEKRAEAFF.

The chain recombines TRBV28 with TRBJ2-7; TRBD1 agrees at 8 bases. The germline gives CDR1 MDHEN, CDR2 SYDVKM. CDR3 length equals 14 residues. V trimming: 8 bases; J trimming: 3 bases; junction bases outside the gene matches: 9. The CDR3 nucleotides read TGTGCCAGCTTGCAACCAGGGGGCGGCTACGAGCAGTACTTC. Residues: CASLQPGGGYEQYF.

The CDR3 nucleotides are TGTGCCAGAAGTCCGCCAAGAGGGACTGTTTACGAGCAGTACTTC. Translation: CARSPPRGTVYEQYF. The chain links TRBV5-3 to TRBJ2-7, with D possibly matching TRBD2 (6 bases). TRBV5-3 is recorded as an ORF, its role being uncertain. The V gene lost 5 bases and the J gene lost 4 bases, with 19 bases spanning the gap. The CDR3 sequence is 15 residues long.

J is TRBJ1-1 and V is TRBV9; D unclear. Trimming cost V 0 bases and J 1 base, with 7 bases left between them. The CDR3 is 14 residues long. The germline gives CDR1 SGDLS, CDR2 YYNGEE. The CDR3 DNA reads TGTGCCAGCAGCGTAGATCGGGGGAACACTGAAGCTTTCTTT. It codes for CASSVDRGNTEAFF.

This rearrangement joins TRBV6-4 to TRBJ2-2; 10 bases fit TRBD2. The junction had 9 bases not matched to a gene; V was cut back by 2 bases and J by 6 bases. The CDR3 is 17 amino acids. Germline V gene lookup returns CDR1 MRHNA and CDR2 SNTAGT. The CDR3 sequence: CASSDPGSGRAPGELFF. As DNA, the CDR3 is TGTGCCAGCAGTGACCCCGGGAGCGGGAGGGCCCCCGGGGAGCTGTTTTTT.

This clone was found once. V is TRBV6-2 or TRBV6-3 and J is TRBJ1-2, with TRBD1 matching 9 bases. Germline V lookup: CDR1 MNHEY, CDR2 SVGEGT. The CDR3 is made up of 13 amino acids. Trimming removed 5 bases from V and 7 bases from J; junction bases left unmatched: 5. This chain's CDR3 is CASSPGTGFGYTF. The DNA for the CDR3 is TGTGCCAGCAGTCCCGGGACAGGGTTTGGCTACACCTTC.

CDR3 loop: CASSLTSTQDSGNTIYF. CDR3 nucleotide sequence: TGTGCCAGCAGCCTTACATCGACTCAAGACTCTGGAAACACCATATATTTT. The gene calls are TRBV7-8 and TRBJ1-3; unclear D gene. The CDR3 extends over 17 amino acids. CDR1 SGHVS and CDR2 FQNEAQ come from the germline V gene. V lost 5 bases and J 0 bases, leaving 17 bases between the germline ends.

This clone was picked up one time. The chain recombines TRBV7-3 with TRBJ2-7; TRBD1 matches 12 bases. The CDR3 extends over 15 amino acids. Per the germline V gene, CDR1 is SGHTA and CDR2 is FQGTGA. Germline trimming cut 2 bases from V and 6 bases from J; bases unmatched to any gene: 5. DNA for the CDR3: TGTGCCAGCAGCTTAGAAGGGACAGGGGGCCTCGAGCAGTACTTC. Translating gives CASSLEGTGGLEQYF.

The chain combines TRBV5-1 with TRBJ2-2, with 8 bases lining up with TRBD2. CDR1 is SGHRS and CDR2 is YFSETQ in the germline V gene. After removal of 1 base from V and 5 bases from J, the junction contained 4 bases not matched to a gene. The CDR3 contains 15 residues. The CDR3 DNA reads TGCGCCAGCAGCTTGCGAGCGGGAGATACCGGGGAGCTGTTTTTT. Its protein is CASSLRAGDTGELFF.

The rearrangement joins TRBV5-6 to TRBJ1-5; TRBD1 is a possible D gene (5 bases). CDR1 is SGHDT and CDR2 is YYEEEE in the germline V gene. The CDR3 runs to 16 residues. V was trimmed by 5 bases and J by 1 base, leaving 16 bases between them. The CDR3 protein is CASSYWGDGSNQPQHF. The CDR3 coding sequence is TGTGCCAGCAGTTATTGGGGGGACGGGAGCAATCAGCCCCAGCATTTT.

The chain employs TRBV6-5 and TRBJ2-5; perhaps TRBD2 as D (5 bases). Looked up from germline, CDR1 is MNHEY and CDR2 is SVGAGI. The CDR3 contains 14 residues. V lost 2 bases and J 7 bases, leaving 14 bases between the germline ends. The CDR3 sequence: CASSYITRKGTQYF. CDR3 DNA sequence: TGTGCCAGCAGTTACATTACTAGGAAGGGGACCCAGTACTTC.

The table lists this clone with a few counts. This rearrangement joins TRBV9 to TRBJ1-1; 8 bases align to TRBD1. The CDR3 is 12 residues long. CDR1 is SGDLS, CDR2 YYNGEE, per germline. V gave up 3 bases and J gave up 8 bases; unmatched junction bases: 3. Written as DNA, the CDR3 is TGTGCCAGCAGCGGGACAGGGTTCGAAGCTTTCTTT. It codes for CASSGTGFEAFF.

This chain joins TRBV6-5 and TRBJ1-3, with D unclear. This CDR3 comprises 16 residues. V lost 0 bases, J lost 2 bases, and 11 bases lay in between. Germline-derived CDR1 and CDR2 are MNHEY and SVGAGI. The CDR3 region has the DNA TGTGCCAGCAGTTACTCGGGCAGTTCTCCTGGAAACACCATATATTTT. It encodes CASSYSGSSPGNTIYF.

The CDR3 region has the DNA TGTGTCAGAAGCCCTTACAGGGGCAATCAGCCCCAGCATTTT. It translates to CVRSPYRGNQPQHF. The chain employs TRBV7-5 and TRBJ1-5; the table names TRBD1, a call not compared with the DNA. TRBV7-5 is recorded as a pseudogene. The CDR3 contains 14 residues.

The rearrangement uses TRBV9 and TRBJ2-7; a possible D gene is TRBD2 (6 bases). Per the germline V gene, CDR1 is SGDLS and CDR2 is YYNGEE. V was shortened by 0 bases and J by 7 bases, with 14 bases between the two germline ends. The CDR3 is 14 residues long. This CDR3 reads CASSVGGLSGEQYF. Here the CDR3 DNA reads TGTGCCAGCAGCGTAGGGGGACTGTCCGGGGAGCAGTACTTC.

The chain employs TRBV24-1 and TRBJ2-7, with 9 bases fitting TRBD2. The CDR3 has 15 residues. CDR1 and CDR2 from the germline V gene are KGHDR and SFDVKD. The trim removed 8 bases at V and 0 bases at J, leaving 7 bases unmatched. Written as DNA, the CDR3 is TGTGCCACCACCCGTCCAGCGGGGGGCTCCTACGAGCAGTACTTC. Protein product: CATTRPAGGSYEQYF.

The rearrangement uses TRBV19 and TRBJ2-7; unclear D gene. V was shortened by 3 bases and J by 2 bases, with 11 bases between the two germline ends. There are 14 residues in the CDR3. Germline V gene sequence: CDR1 LNHDA, CDR2 SQIVND (reference sequence). CDR3 nucleotides: TGTGCCAGTAGTATGCTGCAGGCCCCCTACGAGCAGTACTTC. Its protein is CASSMLQAPYEQYF.

The rearrangement uses TRBV5-1 and TRBJ1-4; D is undetermined. Germline V gene data show CDR1 as SGHRS and CDR2 as YFSETQ. This CDR3 is built from 15 residues. V lost 1 base and J 0 bases, leaving 7 bases between the germline ends. CDR3 residues: CASSLIPATNEKLFF. The CDR3 bases are TGCGCCAGCAGCTTGATTCCTGCAACTAATGAAAAACTGTTTTTT.